Listed below are T cell receptor beta chains from one sample, sequenced in a study of blood T cell repertoires in COVID-19. Repertoires were generated with immunoSEQ multiplex PCR, while TCRdb's copy carries only in-frame clones and drops some. The repertoire holds some 100,000 clones, with 80% to 90% as singletons. Sequencing was performed on peripheral blood. These receptors were taken from a human donor in a cohort sampled during active COVID-19. Both conserved end residues are part of each CDR3. D genes are given only for firm matches. Some rows have no size entry. The others give once, few or many, or a class for an expanded clone.

j_call,clone_size,v_call,d_call,cdr3_nt,cdr3_aa
TRBJ2-1,once,TRBV5-5,TRBD2,TGTGCCAGCAGCTTGCGAGCGGGGGGGCCTTTTGACTACAATGAGCAGTTCTTC,CASSLRAGGPFDYNEQFF
TRBJ2-2,.,TRBV10-3,TRBD1,TGTGCCAGCGGACCCGGGACAGTTAACACCGGGGAGCTGTTTTTT,CASGPGTVNTGELFF
TRBJ2-5,.,TRBV5-4,.,TGTGCCAGCAGCTTGGATGGCAGGCAAGAGACCCAGTACTTC,CASSLDGRQETQYF
TRBJ1-1,few,TRBV11-1,TRBD1,TGTGCCAGCAGCGAACAGGGGTCAGGGACGGCTTTCTTT,CASSEQGSGTAFF
TRBJ2-7,.,TRBV5-1,TRBD2,TGCGCCAGCAGCTTGGATCCCCAGCGGGGGCTCTACGAGCAGTACTTC,CASSLDPQRGLYEQYF
TRBJ2-1,few,TRBV6-1,TRBD1,TGTGCCAGCAGTGAACGCGGGGGACAGGGGTTGAGAAATGAGCAGTTCTTC,CASSERGGQGLRNEQFF
TRBJ2-7,few,TRBV19,.,TGTGCCAGTAGTCGCGGCGAGTGGGAGCAGTACTTC,CASSRGEWEQYF
TRBJ2-7,.,TRBV16,TRBD1,TGTGCCAGCAGCCAAGGGACAGGGGGAGACTACGAGCAGTACTTC,CASSQGTGGDYEQYF
TRBJ2-7,.,TRBV4-1,TRBD1,TGCGCCAGCAGCCCGAGGGGCAGGGGGACCTACGAGCAGTACTTC,CASSPRGRGTYEQYF
TRBJ2-1,few,TRBV7-8,.,TGTGCCAGCAGCTTAGCGGTAGGGGTCGATGAGCAGTTCTTC,CASSLAVGVDEQFF
TRBJ1-4,.,TRBV20-1,.,TGCAGTGCTAGTTCAGGGAACAATGAAAAACTGTTTTTT,CSASSGNNEKLFF
TRBJ1-3,.,TRBV7-2,.,TGTGCCAGCAGCCCGAGGGCGGGTACTGGAAACACCATATATTTT,CASSPRAGTGNTIYF
TRBJ1-5,.,TRBV30,TRBD1,TGTGCCTGTACTACAGGGGGCTATAGCAATCAGCCCCAGCATTTT,CACTTGGYSNQPQHF
TRBJ1-1,.,TRBV19,.,TGTGCCAGTAGTATAGATCGGAACCCGAGGACTGAAGCTTTCTTT,CASSIDRNPRTEAFF
TRBJ2-3,.,TRBV6-5,.,TGTGCCAGCAAATGGGCCTACACAGATACGCAGTATTTT,CASKWAYTDTQYF
TRBJ1-2,once,TRBV6-5,.,TGTGCCAGCAGAGGGGAGGGACAACTGGGCTACACCTTC,CASRGEGQLGYTF
TRBJ1-1,once,TRBV19,TRBD1,TGTGCCAGTAGTACACCCACCGAGACAGGGTATTCAATGAACACTGAAGCTTTCTTT,CASSTPTETGYSMNTEAFF
TRBJ1-1,.,TRBV7-6,.,TGTGCCAGCAGCCTACAGGGTACGAACACTGAAGCTTTCTTT,CASSLQGTNTEAFF
TRBJ1-6,.,TRBV12-3/TRBV12-4,.,TGTGCCAGCAGGAACAGGGTTTCCCTCCACTTT,CASRNRVSLHF
TRBJ1-4,.,TRBV6-5,TRBD1,TGTGCCAGCAGTTACTCCTGGGACAGGACCCAACAACTGTTTTTT,CASSYSWDRTQQLFF
TRBJ1-2,.,TRBV4-1,TRBD1,TGCGCCAGCAGCCCACATAGGACAGGAACTAACTATGGCTACACCTTC,CASSPHRTGTNYGYTF
TRBJ1-1,.,TRBV12-3/TRBV12-4,.,TGTGCCAGCAGTCAGCTACTAAACACTGAAGCTTTCTTT,CASSQLLNTEAFF
TRBJ2-1,.,TRBV30,.,TGTGCCACCCAGGGGTACAATGAGCAGTTCTTC,CATQGYNEQFF
TRBJ2-3,.,TRBV24-1,.,TGTGCCACCAGTGATTTCGGTCGTGGCACAGATACGCAGTATTTT,CATSDFGRGTDTQYF
TRBJ1-6,.,TRBV14,TRBD1,TGTGCCAGCAGCCTCCAACAGGGGAGGAATTCACCCCTCCACTTT,CASSLQQGRNSPLHF
TRBJ1-4,.,TRBV11-2,TRBD1,TGTGCCAGCAGCTCACAGGGGTTAACTAATGAAAAACTGTTTTTT,CASSSQGLTNEKLFF
TRBJ1-5,.,TRBV5-6,.,TGTGCCAGCAGCCGGGGGGAGAGCAATCAGCCCCAGCATTTT,CASSRGESNQPQHF